Listed here are 28 T cell receptor beta chains from one sample, sequenced in a study of immune evolution from preneoplasia to lung adenocarcinoma. Data came from immunoSEQ multiplex PCR; TCRdb stores just in-frame clones and leaves some out. The top ten clones hold about 10% of a sample with 5,700 or so clones, about 81% of them seen once. The source material was FFPE normal lung tissue adjacent to the tumor. The source is a person aged 50-75 years with lung adenocarcinoma.

This clone was observed a handful of times. The J gene is TRBJ2-7, the V gene TRBV28; the D is unclear. This CDR3 comprises 14 residues. CDR1 and CDR2 (germline): MDHEN, SYDVKM. Trimming stripped 3 bases from V and 5 bases from J, with 14 bases between. The CDR3 DNA follows: TGTGCCAGCAGTTTTAACTACGGTGTCGACGAGCAGTACTTC. Its translation is CASSFNYGVDEQYF.

This chain links TRBV25-1 with TRBJ2-6; D unclear. Trimming removed 7 bases at V and 0 bases at J, with 4 bases between. Germline values: CDR1 MGHDK, CDR2 SYGVNS. The CDR3 runs to 13 residues. CDR3 bases: TGTGCCAGCATGAACTCTGGGGCCAACGTCCTGACTTTC. Residues: CASMNSGANVLTF.

This chain connects TRBV5-4 to TRBJ2-3; D perhaps matches TRBD2 (5 bases). Germline V gene lookup returns CDR1 SGHNT and CDR2 YYREEE (reference sequence). Deletions cut 0 bases from V and 2 bases from J, with 7 bases between. This CDR3 has 14 amino acids. This CDR3 reads CASSLERITDTQYF. CDR3 nucleotide sequence: TGTGCCAGCAGCTTGGAGCGGATCACAGATACGCAGTATTTT.

V gene TRBV6-1 combines with J gene TRBJ2-7; 7 bases are shared with TRBD1. Trimming cost V 2 bases and J 5 bases; bases outside gene matches: 15. This CDR3 has 17 amino acids. Germline loops: CDR1 MNHNS, CDR2 SASEGT. CDR3 sequence (DNA): TGTGCCAGCAGTGAAATAGGTATCGACAGGGATATAGACGAGCAGTACTTC. Translating gives CASSEIGIDRDIDEQYF.

This clone came up once. V usage is TRBV6-5 and J usage is TRBJ1-4, with D perhaps matching TRBD1 (5 bases). CDR1 is MNHEY, CDR2 SVGAGI, per germline. There are 14 residues in the CDR3. V was cut by 2 bases and J by 6 bases, with 10 bases left in between. CDR3 protein: CASSYRGADEKLFF. In DNA form, the CDR3 reads TGTGCCAGCAGTTACCGGGGCGCGGATGAAAAACTGTTTTTT.

This clone was detected once. The CDR3 sequence is CATKPGAAAYGYTF. For the CDR3, the DNA is TGTGCCACGAAACCCGGGGCAGCCGCCTATGGCTACACCTTC. V gene TRBV6-5 combines with J gene TRBJ1-2; possibly TRBD1 for D (5 bases). The V end lost 10 bases, the J end lost 4 bases, and 19 bases lay between the germline ends. CDR1 and CDR2 (germline): MNHEY, SVGAGI. The CDR3 runs to 14 residues.

This clone appeared a single time. V gene TRBV4-2 combines with J gene TRBJ2-1, with D unresolved. V lost 0 bases, J lost 0 bases, and 6 bases lay in between. Germline V CDR1 and CDR2: LGHNA, YNFKEQ. This CDR3 contains 15 residues. The CDR3, as DNA: TGTGCCAGCAGCCAAGATGGCAGCTCCTACAATGAGCAGTTCTTC. Translation gives CASSQDGSSYNEQFF.

The rearrangement joins TRBV28 to TRBJ1-2; D is possibly TRBD1 (5 bases). V shed 6 bases and J shed 4 bases, with 18 bases lying between them. This CDR3 is built from 15 residues. CDR1 is MDHEN and CDR2 is SYDVKM in the germline V gene. The DNA of the CDR3 is TGTGCCAGCAGAGAGAGGGGTGCTTTCGCCTATGGCTACACCTTC. The encoded protein is CASRERGAFAYGYTF.

V gene TRBV4-1 combines with J gene TRBJ1-4; weak D call: TRBD1 (5 bases). Germline lookup yields CDR1 MGHRA and CDR2 YSYEKL. The CDR3 loop spans 17 amino acids. Trimming removed 1 base at V and 2 bases at J, with 14 bases between. CDR3 sequence: CASSQGGSLSTNEKLFF. For the CDR3, the DNA is TGCGCCAGCAGCCAAGGGGGCTCCTTGAGCACTAATGAAAAACTGTTTTTT.

The chain is built from TRBV4-1 and TRBJ2-7; D gene uncertain. The CDR3 extends over 14 amino acids. From germline, CDR1 is MGHRA and CDR2 YSYEKL. Between the trimmed V and J ends, which lost 0 bases and 8 bases, there was a span of 14 bases. CDR3 sequence: CASSQDAGPRKQYF. The CDR3, as DNA: TGCGCCAGCAGCCAAGATGCAGGTCCAAGAAAGCAGTACTTC.

The CDR3 DNA sequence: TGTGCCAGCAGGGCCCCAGCGGGGCGGGGAGACACCGGGGAGCTGTTTTTT. It is translated as CASRAPAGRGDTGELFF. The chain has TRBV11-3 and TRBJ2-2; 7 nucleotides agree with TRBD2. The V segment lost 6 bases and the J segment 3 bases; nucleotides outside the gene matches: 13. CDR1 is SGHNT and CDR2 is YENEEA in the germline V gene. The CDR3 contains 17 residues.

The chain recombines TRBV4-2 with TRBJ2-3; the D gene is possibly TRBD2 (6 bases). Germline CDR1 LGHNA, CDR2 YNFKEQ. CDR3 length: 17 residues. Trimming removed 1 base at V and 5 bases at J, with 19 bases between. CDR3 protein: CASSQALTRQRGDTQYF. DNA for the CDR3: TGTGCCAGCAGCCAAGCGTTGACTAGGCAGAGGGGAGATACGCAGTATTTT.

This chain links TRBV5-6 with TRBJ2-5; TRBD2 matches at 8 bases. The length of the CDR3 is 15 residues. V was pared by 4 bases and J by 5 bases, with 10 bases of the junction left unmatched. CDR1 and CDR2 from the germline V gene are SGHDT and YYEEEE. Written as DNA, the CDR3 is TGTGCCAGCAGCCGAAATAAGCGGGGGTGGGAGACCCAGTACTTC. It is translated as CASSRNKRGWETQYF.

This clone was found once. The chain has TRBV5-6 and TRBJ2-1; TRBD2 might be the D (6 bases). Germline CDR1 is SGHDT and CDR2 is YYEEEE. V lost 3 bases and J lost 3, with 13 bases in between. CDR3 length: 15 amino acids. CDR3 bases: TGTGCCAGCAGCTGGGGAGGAGGGTACTACAATGAGCAGTTCTTC. Its translation is CASSWGGGYYNEQFF.

V and J are TRBV7-2 and TRBJ1-5; D possibly corresponds to TRBD1 (6 bases). The CDR3 contains 17 residues. Deletions cut 4 bases from V and 6 bases from J, with 22 bases between. Germline assignment: CDR1 SGHTA and CDR2 FQGNSA. The CDR3 region is CASSSSPYRDPSQPQHF. The CDR3 coding sequence is TGTGCCAGCAGCTCTAGTCCTTACAGGGACCCCAGTCAGCCCCAGCATTTT.

This rearrangement joins TRBV6-5 to TRBJ2-3; D gene ambiguous. Germline assignment: CDR1 MNHEY and CDR2 SVGAGI. V was pared by 6 bases and J by 6 bases, with 7 bases between. The CDR3 sequence is 11 residues long. Here the CDR3 reads CASRLWDTQYF. CDR3 nucleotides: TGTGCCAGCAGGCTGTGGGATACGCAGTATTTT.

This clone came up once. The J gene is TRBJ2-7, the V gene TRBV28; a weak D match, TRBD1 (6 bases). CDR3 length: 14 amino acids. V was cut by 7 bases and J by 4 bases, with 17 bases left in between. Germline lookup yields CDR1 MDHEN and CDR2 SYDVKM. This CDR3 reads CASTPTWDIYEQYF. CDR3 DNA sequence: TGTGCCAGCACTCCTACCTGGGACATTTACGAGCAGTACTTC.

The chain employs TRBV6-1 and TRBJ1-2, with unresolved D. The CDR3 is made up of 12 amino acids. V was trimmed by 3 bases and J by 4 bases, leaving 6 bases between them. CDR1 and CDR2 (germline): MNHNS, SASEGT. Written as DNA, the CDR3 is TGTGCCAGCAGTGACAGTACCTATGGCTACACCTTC. Its protein is CASSDSTYGYTF.

For the CDR3, the DNA is TGCGCCAGCACAATAGCGGGAACCTACAATGAGCAGTTCTTC. It translates to CASTIAGTYNEQFF. V gene TRBV10-2 combines with J gene TRBJ2-1, with 8 bases identical to TRBD2. J lost 2 bases, V lost 7 bases, and 4 bases had no gene match. CDR3 length: 14 amino acids. The germline V gene has CDR1 WSHSY and CDR2 SAAADI.

A few counts support this clone. The rearrangement links TRBV7-3 to TRBJ2-1; the match to TRBD2 covers 8 bases. The germline V gene has CDR1 SGHTA and CDR2 FQGTGA. The CDR3 totals 13 residues. The V gene end was trimmed by 3 bases and the J gene end by 6 bases; junction bases not matched to a gene: 1. The CDR3 coding sequence is TGTGCCAGCAGCTTGGGGACTAGCAATGAGCAGTTCTTC. The encoded protein is CASSLGTSNEQFF.

In its sample, this clone was seen a few times. The chain couples TRBV11-2 to TRBJ2-7; D remains unclear. Trimming cost V 4 bases and J 4 bases, with 14 bases left between them. Germline CDR1 SGHAT, CDR2 FQNNGV. The CDR3 is made up of 14 amino acids. The CDR3 DNA follows: TGTGCCAGCAGCTGGAGTCCACAGTCGTACGAGCAGTACTTC. This encodes CASSWSPQSYEQYF.

This clone was counted a single time. This chain uses TRBV19 with TRBJ2-1; TRBD2 matches at 7 bases. The CDR3 extends over 13 amino acids. Germline trimming cut 3 bases from V and 4 bases from J; bases unmatched to any gene: 0. Germline CDR1 and CDR2: LNHDA and SQIVND (reference sequence). The chain's CDR3 is CASSIGGYNEQFF. CDR3 in DNA: TGTGCCAGTAGTATCGGGGGGTACAATGAGCAGTTCTTC.

V and J are TRBV6-6 and TRBJ1-4; a weak D match, TRBD1 (6 bases). CDR1 and CDR2 (germline): MNHNY, SVGAGI (reference sequence). V lost 5 bases, J lost 1 base, and 8 bases lay in between. CDR3 length: 14 residues. Here the CDR3 reads CASSKTGTNEKLFF. The DNA of the CDR3 is TGTGCCAGCAGTAAGACAGGAACTAATGAAAAACTGTTTTTT.

The chain joins TRBV6-6 to TRBJ2-1; 8 bases are a match to TRBD1. Germline CDR1 reads MNHNY; CDR2 reads SVGAGI (reference sequence). The V gene end was trimmed by 4 bases and the J gene end by 6 bases; junction bases not matched to a gene: 5. This CDR3 spans 14 amino acids. CDR3 DNA: TGTGCCAGCAGTTCGGACAGGGAAATCAATGAGCAGTTCTTC. Its protein is CASSSDREINEQFF.

The chain links TRBV5-1 to TRBJ1-1; tentatively, D is TRBD1 (5 bases). CDR1 and CDR2 from the germline V gene are SGHRS and YFSETQ. The CDR3 is 14 amino acids. Trimming removed 1 base from V and 2 bases from J, with 9 bases in between. CDR3 sequence (DNA): TGCGCCAGCAGCTTGAAACAGGTTAACACTGAAGCTTTCTTT. Residues: CASSLKQVNTEAFF.

V gene TRBV30 combines with J gene TRBJ1-2; unclear D gene. The CDR3 runs to 12 residues. V was cut by 4 bases and J by 4 bases, with 10 bases left in between. From germline, CDR1 is GTSNPN and CDR2 SVGIG (reference sequence). CDR3 protein: CAWNGEVYGYTF. CDR3 sequence (DNA): TGTGCCTGGAACGGGGAAGTCTATGGCTACACCTTC.

The rearrangement uses TRBV7-8 and TRBJ2-7; D unclear. The CDR3 extends over 15 amino acids. V gave up 5 bases and J gave up 5 bases, with 19 bases separating them. Germline lookup yields CDR1 SGHVS and CDR2 FQNEAQ. The CDR3, as DNA: TGTGCCAGCAGCCCGGGTATCCTGGGCTGGCACGAGCAGTACTTC. It is translated as CASSPGILGWHEQYF.

The rearrangement uses TRBV11-3 and TRBJ1-1; D unclear. The ends were cut back, 3 bases at V and 1 base at J, with 6 bases in the middle. Germline V gene lookup returns CDR1 SGHNT and CDR2 YENEEA. CDR3 length equals 13 residues. The CDR3 protein is CASSFMKNTEAFF. The CDR3 DNA is TGTGCCAGCAGCTTCATGAAGAACACTGAAGCTTTCTTT.